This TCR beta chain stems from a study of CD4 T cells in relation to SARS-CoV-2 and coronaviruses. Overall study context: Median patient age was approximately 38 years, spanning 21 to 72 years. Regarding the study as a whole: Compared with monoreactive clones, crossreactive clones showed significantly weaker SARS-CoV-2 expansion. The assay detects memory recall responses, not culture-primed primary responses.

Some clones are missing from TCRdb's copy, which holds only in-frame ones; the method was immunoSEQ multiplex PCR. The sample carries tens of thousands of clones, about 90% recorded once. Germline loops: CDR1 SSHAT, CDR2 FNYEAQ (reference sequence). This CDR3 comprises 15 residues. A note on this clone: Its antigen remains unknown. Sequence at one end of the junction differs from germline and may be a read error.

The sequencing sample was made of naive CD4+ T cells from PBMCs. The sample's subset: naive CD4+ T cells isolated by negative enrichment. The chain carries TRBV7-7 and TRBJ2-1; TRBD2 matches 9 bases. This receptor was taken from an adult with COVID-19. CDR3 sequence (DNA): TGTGCTAGCAGCCGACTAGCGGATACCTACAATGAGCAGTTCTTC. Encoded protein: CASSRLADTYNEQFF.